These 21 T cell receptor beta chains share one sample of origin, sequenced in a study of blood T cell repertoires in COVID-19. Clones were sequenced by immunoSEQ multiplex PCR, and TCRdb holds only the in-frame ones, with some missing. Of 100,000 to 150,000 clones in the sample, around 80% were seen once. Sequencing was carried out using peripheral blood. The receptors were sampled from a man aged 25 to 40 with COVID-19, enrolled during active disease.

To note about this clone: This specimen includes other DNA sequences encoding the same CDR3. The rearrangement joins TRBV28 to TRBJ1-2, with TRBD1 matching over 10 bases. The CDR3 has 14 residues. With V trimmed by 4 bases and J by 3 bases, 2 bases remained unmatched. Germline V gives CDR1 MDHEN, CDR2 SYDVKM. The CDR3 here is CASSSGQGDYGYTF. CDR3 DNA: TGTGCCAGCAGTTCCGGACAGGGGGACTATGGCTACACCTTC.

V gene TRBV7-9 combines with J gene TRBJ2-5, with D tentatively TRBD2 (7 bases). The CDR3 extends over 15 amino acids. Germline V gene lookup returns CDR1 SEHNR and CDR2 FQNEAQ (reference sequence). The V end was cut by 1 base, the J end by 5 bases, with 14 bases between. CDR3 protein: CASSLGAGAKETQYF. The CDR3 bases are TGTGCCAGCAGCTTAGGTGCGGGGGCGAAGGAGACCCAGTACTTC.

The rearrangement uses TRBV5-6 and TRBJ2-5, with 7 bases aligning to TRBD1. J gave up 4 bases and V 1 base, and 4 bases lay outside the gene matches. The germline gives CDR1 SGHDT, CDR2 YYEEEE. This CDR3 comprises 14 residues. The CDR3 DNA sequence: TGTGCCAGCAGCTTGAGGGGACAGATAGAGACCCAGTACTTC. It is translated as CASSLRGQIETQYF.

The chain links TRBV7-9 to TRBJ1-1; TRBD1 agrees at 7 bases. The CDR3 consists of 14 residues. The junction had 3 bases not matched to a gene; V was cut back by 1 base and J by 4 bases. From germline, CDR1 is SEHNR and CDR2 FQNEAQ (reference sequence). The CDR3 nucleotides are TGTGCCAGCAGCTTAGTAGGGGGCACCACTGAAGCTTTCTTT. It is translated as CASSLVGGTTEAFF.

The CDR3 is CASRVSGNTDTQYF. Written as DNA, the CDR3 is TGTGCCAGCAGGGTTAGCGGGAACACAGATACGCAGTATTTT. The chain employs TRBV7-6 and TRBJ2-3; TRBD2 agrees at 8 bases. V lost 6 bases to trimming and J lost 2 bases; unmatched junction nucleotides: 4. This CDR3 is 14 amino acids long. The germline CDR1 and CDR2 sequences are SGHVS and FNYEAQ.

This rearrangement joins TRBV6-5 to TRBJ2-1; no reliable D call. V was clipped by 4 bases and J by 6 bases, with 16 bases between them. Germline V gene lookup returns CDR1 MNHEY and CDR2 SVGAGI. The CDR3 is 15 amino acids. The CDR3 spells CASSWNGDIVNEQFF. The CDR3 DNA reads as TGTGCCAGCAGTTGGAATGGCGACATAGTCAATGAGCAGTTCTTC.

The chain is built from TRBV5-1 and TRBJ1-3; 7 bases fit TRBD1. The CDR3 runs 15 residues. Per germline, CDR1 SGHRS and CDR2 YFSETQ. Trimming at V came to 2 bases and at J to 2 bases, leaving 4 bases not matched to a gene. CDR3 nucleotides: TGCGCCAGCAGCTTCAACAGGGGCCCTGGAAACACCATATATTTT. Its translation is CASSFNRGPGNTIYF.

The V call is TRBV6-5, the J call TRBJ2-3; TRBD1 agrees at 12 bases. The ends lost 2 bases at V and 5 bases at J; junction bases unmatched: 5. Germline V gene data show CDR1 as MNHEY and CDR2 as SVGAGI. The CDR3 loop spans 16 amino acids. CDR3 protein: CASSYGTGGYGDTQYF. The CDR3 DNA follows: TGTGCCAGCAGTTACGGGACAGGGGGCTACGGAGATACGCAGTATTTT.

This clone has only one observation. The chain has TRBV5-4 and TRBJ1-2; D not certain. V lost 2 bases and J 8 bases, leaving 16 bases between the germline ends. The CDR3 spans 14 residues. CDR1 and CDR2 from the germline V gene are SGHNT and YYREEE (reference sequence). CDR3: CASSFSLGDGGYTF. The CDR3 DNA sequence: TGTGCCAGCAGCTTCTCCCTAGGTGACGGAGGCTACACCTTC.

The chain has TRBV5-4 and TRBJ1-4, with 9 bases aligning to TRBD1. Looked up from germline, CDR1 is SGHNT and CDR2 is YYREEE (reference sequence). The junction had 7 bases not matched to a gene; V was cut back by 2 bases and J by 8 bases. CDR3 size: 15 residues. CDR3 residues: CASSLPGQGSEKLFF. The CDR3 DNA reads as TGTGCCAGCAGCTTACCGGGACAGGGTTCAGAAAAACTGTTTTTT. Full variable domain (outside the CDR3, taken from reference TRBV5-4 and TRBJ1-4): ETGVTQSPTHLIKTRGQQVTLRCSSQSGHNTVSWYQQALGQGPQFIFQYYREEENGRGNFPPRFSGLQFPNYSSELNVNALELDDSALYLCASSLPGQGSEKLFFGSGTQLSVL.

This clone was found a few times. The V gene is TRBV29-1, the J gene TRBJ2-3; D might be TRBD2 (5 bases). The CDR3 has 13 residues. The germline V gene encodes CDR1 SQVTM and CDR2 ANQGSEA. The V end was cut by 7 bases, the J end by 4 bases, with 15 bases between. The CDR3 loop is CSAPTRVADTQYF. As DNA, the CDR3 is TGCAGCGCCCCAACTAGAGTGGCAGATACGCAGTATTTT.

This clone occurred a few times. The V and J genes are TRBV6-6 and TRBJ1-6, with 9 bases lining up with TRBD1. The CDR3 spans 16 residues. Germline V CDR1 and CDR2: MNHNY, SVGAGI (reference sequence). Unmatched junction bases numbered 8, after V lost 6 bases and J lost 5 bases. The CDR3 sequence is CASSTLGQGNNSPLHF. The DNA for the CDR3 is TGTGCCAGCAGCACCCTCGGACAGGGGAATAATTCACCCCTCCACTTT.

CDR3 DNA: TGTGCCAGCAGCCAAGATCCCGGCAGGGGGCGCGAGCAGTACTTC. Translating it yields CASSQDPGRGREQYF. The V and J genes are TRBV3-1 (or the pseudogene TRBV3-2) and TRBJ2-7; 8 nucleotides match TRBD1. The CDR3 sequence is 15 residues long. V trimming: 0 bases; J trimming: 6 bases; junction bases outside the gene matches: 7. Germline loops: CDR1 LGHDT, CDR2 YNNKEL (reference sequence).

The CDR3 coding sequence is TGTGCCAGCAGGCGAGCGCCAACTCGCACAGATACGCAGTATTTT. It specifies CASRRAPTRTDTQYF. The chain joins TRBV27 to TRBJ2-3; D call uncertain. Germline V gene sequence: CDR1 MNHEY, CDR2 SMNVEV (reference sequence). The ends were cut back, 6 bases at V and 1 base at J, with 14 bases in the middle. The CDR3 loop spans 15 amino acids.

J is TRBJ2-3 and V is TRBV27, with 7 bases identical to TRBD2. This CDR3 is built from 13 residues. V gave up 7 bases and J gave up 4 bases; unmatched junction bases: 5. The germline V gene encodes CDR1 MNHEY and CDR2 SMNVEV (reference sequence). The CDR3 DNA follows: TGTGCCAGCATGAGCGGGGATTCAGATACGCAGTATTTT. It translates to CASMSGDSDTQYF.

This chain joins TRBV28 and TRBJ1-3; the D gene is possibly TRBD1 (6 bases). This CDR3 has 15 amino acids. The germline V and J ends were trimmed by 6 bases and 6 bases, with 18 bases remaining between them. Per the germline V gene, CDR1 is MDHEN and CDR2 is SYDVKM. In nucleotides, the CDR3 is TGTGCCAGCAGCACCGGACAGTTCTTCTTAAACACCATATATTTT. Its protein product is CASSTGQFFLNTIYF.

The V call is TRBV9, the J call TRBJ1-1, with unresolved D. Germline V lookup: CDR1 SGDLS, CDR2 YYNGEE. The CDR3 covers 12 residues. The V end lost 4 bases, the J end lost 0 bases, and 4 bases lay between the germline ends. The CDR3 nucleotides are TGTGCCAGCAGCCCTATGAACACTGAAGCTTTCTTT. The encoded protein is CASSPMNTEAFF.

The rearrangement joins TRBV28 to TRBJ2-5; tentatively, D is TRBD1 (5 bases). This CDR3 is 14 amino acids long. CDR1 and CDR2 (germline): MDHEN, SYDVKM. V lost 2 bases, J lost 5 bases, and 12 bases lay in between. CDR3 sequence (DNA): TGTGCCAGCAGTTTAAACTGGGGCCGGGAGACCCAGTACTTC. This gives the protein CASSLNWGRETQYF.

The CDR3 is CASSFEGGNEQFF. Here the CDR3 DNA reads TGTGCCAGCAGTTTTGAGGGGGGGAATGAGCAGTTCTTC. The V call is TRBV28, the J call TRBJ2-1, with D perhaps TRBD2 (7 bases). Germline V gene sequence: CDR1 MDHEN, CDR2 SYDVKM. V shed 3 bases and J shed 7 bases, with 10 bases lying between them. The length of the CDR3 is 13 residues.

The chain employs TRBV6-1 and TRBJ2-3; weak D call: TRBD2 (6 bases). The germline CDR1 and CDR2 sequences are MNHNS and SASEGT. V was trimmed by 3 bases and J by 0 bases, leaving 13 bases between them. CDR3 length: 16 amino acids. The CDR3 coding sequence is TGTGCCAGCAGTGAGAGAGCGGGTCTTAGCACAGATACGCAGTATTTT. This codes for CASSERAGLSTDTQYF.

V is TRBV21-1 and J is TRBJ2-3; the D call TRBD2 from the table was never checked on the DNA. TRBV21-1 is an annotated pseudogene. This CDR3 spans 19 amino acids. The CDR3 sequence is CASSKVASGGGNARDTQYF. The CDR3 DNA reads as TGTGCCAGCAGCAAAGTGGCGTCTGGTGGGGGGAACGCTAGGGATACGCAGTATTTT.